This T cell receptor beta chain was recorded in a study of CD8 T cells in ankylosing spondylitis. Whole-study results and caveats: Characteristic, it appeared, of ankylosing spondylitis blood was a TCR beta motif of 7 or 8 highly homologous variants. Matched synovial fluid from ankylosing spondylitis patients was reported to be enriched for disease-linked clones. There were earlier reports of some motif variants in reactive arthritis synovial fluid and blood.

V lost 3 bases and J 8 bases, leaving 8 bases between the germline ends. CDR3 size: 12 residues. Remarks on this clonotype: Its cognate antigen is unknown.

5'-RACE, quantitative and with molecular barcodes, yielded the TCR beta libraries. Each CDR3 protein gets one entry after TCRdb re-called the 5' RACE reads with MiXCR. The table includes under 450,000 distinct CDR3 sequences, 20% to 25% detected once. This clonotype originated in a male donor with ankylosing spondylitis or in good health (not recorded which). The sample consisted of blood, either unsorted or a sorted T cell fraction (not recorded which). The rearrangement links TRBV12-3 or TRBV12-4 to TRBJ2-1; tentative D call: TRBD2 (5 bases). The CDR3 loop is CASSFPGDEQFF. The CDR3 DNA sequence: TGTGCCAGCAGTTTCCCCGGGGATGAGCAGTTCTTC.